This T cell receptor beta chain was sequenced in a study of cytomegalovirus exposure and HLA in healthy donors. Study-wide results and caveats: In a later analysis, common viral pathogens appeared linked to several of the most significant clusters.

Concerning this clone itself: Its target is unknown.

Germline CDR1 reads SGHDT; CDR2 reads YYEEEE. Trimming stripped 1 base from V and 3 bases from J, with 5 bases between. This CDR3 is 12 amino acids long. The primer mix had 60 Vbeta and 13 Jbeta primers. Clones were sequenced by immunoSEQ multiplex PCR, and TCRdb holds only the in-frame ones, with some missing. This table has around 110,000 clones, roughly 80% appearing once. Material for sequencing was PBMCs. The gene calls are TRBV5-6 and TRBJ2-7; D perhaps matches TRBD1 (5 bases). The receptor's source is a man aged 25 to 40 in good health and CMV-seropositive. The chain's CDR3 is CASSLRGYEQYF. In nucleotides, the CDR3 is TGTGCCAGCAGCTTGAGGGGCTACGAGCAGTACTTC.